Each of the 32 T cell receptor beta chains below was sequenced from the same sample in a study of CD8 T cells in ankylosing spondylitis. General study findings and limits: For ankylosing spondylitis blood, a TCR beta motif of about 8 highly homologous variants appeared characteristic.

MiXCR was run by TCRdb on the 5' RACE reads, yielding one entry per CDR3 protein. The table shows about 840,000 distinct CDR3 sequences, with about 11% occurring only once. The antigens for these receptors are not known. Sequencing was carried out using blood, either unsorted or a sorted T cell fraction (not recorded which). All receptors come from a male donor with ankylosing spondylitis.

This clonotype occurred a few times. The V gene is TRBV24-1, the J gene TRBJ1-2, with unresolved D. Germline loops: CDR1 KGHDR, CDR2 SFDVKD. With 3 bases removed from V and 9 bases from J, the gap between germline ends came to 19 bases. The CDR3 contains 15 residues. This chain's CDR3 is CATSDPSPSRRRYTF. The DNA of the CDR3 is TGTGCCACCAGTGATCCTTCCCCTTCTCGACGTCGCTACACCTTC.

V is TRBV6-1 and J is TRBJ1-4, with D maybe TRBD1 (6 bases). Trimming cost V 7 bases and J 8 bases, with 20 bases left between them. This CDR3 has 15 residues. Germline V gives CDR1 MNHNS, CDR2 SASEGT. CDR3 bases: TGTGCCAGCACCCTCCAACAGGGAATCGACGAAAAACTGTTTTTT. Protein: CASTLQQGIDEKLFF.

This chain joins TRBV20-1 and TRBJ1-2; the D is unclear. The CDR3 extends over 13 amino acids. V was trimmed by 2 bases and J by 5 bases, leaving 12 bases between them. The germline V gene encodes CDR1 DFQATT and CDR2 SNEGSKA (reference sequence). CDR3 in amino acids: CSARRPYRYGYTF. The CDR3, as DNA: TGCAGTGCTAGAAGGCCGTATAGGTATGGCTACACCTTC.

In its sample, this clonotype was seen a few times. The V call is TRBV15, the J call TRBJ1-5; D is uncertain. CDR3 length: 15 amino acids. V was shortened by 1 base and J by 5 bases, with 12 bases between the two germline ends. Germline lookup yields CDR1 LNHNV and CDR2 YYDKDF (reference sequence). CDR3 sequence reads: CATSRGERLDQPQHF. For the CDR3, the DNA is TGTGCCACCAGCAGAGGAGAACGGTTAGATCAGCCCCAGCATTTT.

The chain carries TRBV6-1 and TRBJ2-7; TRBD1 agrees at 8 bases. The CDR3 runs 14 residues. CDR1 and CDR2 from the germline V gene are MNHNS and SASEGT. V dropped 6 bases and J dropped 4; count of bases not matched to a gene: 8. DNA of the CDR3: TGTGCCAGCAGGATGGACAGGGCAGGATACGAGCAGTACTTC. Encoded protein: CASRMDRAGYEQYF.

There are a few counts of this clonotype. This chain joins TRBV7-2 and TRBJ2-7; D is uncertain. CDR1 is SGHTA, CDR2 FQGNSA, per germline. The ends were cut back, 2 bases at V and 2 bases at J, with 13 bases in the middle. This CDR3 spans 15 amino acids. For the CDR3, the DNA is TGTGCCAGCAGCTTAACAAGTCTGTCCCCCTACGAGCAGTACTTC. Translated, it gives CASSLTSLSPYEQYF.

This clonotype appeared many times. The chain combines TRBV6-2 or TRBV6-3 with TRBJ2-5; D is unresolved. Germline values: CDR1 MNHEY, CDR2 SVGEGT. Trimming took 3 bases from V and 1 from J, leaving 3 bases between them. The CDR3 has 12 amino acids. The DNA of the CDR3 is TGTGCCAGCAGTTATGTCCAAGAGACCCAGTACTTC. Translating gives CASSYVQETQYF.

The chain couples TRBV20-1 to TRBJ1-2; 10 bases agree with TRBD1. This CDR3 has 14 amino acids. Germline V gene sequence: CDR1 DFQATT, CDR2 SNEGSKA (reference sequence). J lost 2 bases, V lost 5 bases, and 5 bases had no gene match. The DNA for the CDR3 is TGCAGTGCTTCCGGGACAGGGGAGAACTATGGCTACACCTTC. Protein: CSASGTGENYGYTF.

This clonotype was counted between two and nine times. The chain is built from TRBV6-2 or TRBV6-3 and TRBJ1-4; D remains unclear. Per germline, CDR1 MNHEY and CDR2 SVGEGT. CDR3 length: 16 amino acids. With 7 bases removed from V and 2 bases from J, the gap between germline ends came to 17 bases. CDR3 region: CASIPGSPRTNEKLFF. CDR3 bases: TGTGCCAGCATCCCCGGCAGCCCTCGGACTAATGAAAAACTGTTTTTT.

The chain uses TRBV20-1 and TRBJ1-5; 7 nucleotides agree with TRBD1. Trimming cost V 1 base and J 2 bases; bases outside gene matches: 5. Per the germline V gene, CDR1 is DFQATT and CDR2 is SNEGSKA (reference sequence). CDR3 length: 15 amino acids. CDR3: CSARADRAGNQPQHF. CDR3 in DNA: TGCAGTGCTAGAGCCGACAGGGCTGGCAATCAGCCCCAGCATTTT.

This clonotype appeared many times. The chain employs TRBV4-1 and TRBJ1-1; D unclear. Germline lookup yields CDR1 MGHRA and CDR2 YSYEKL. This CDR3 has 15 amino acids. The germline V and J ends were trimmed by 0 bases and 0 bases, with 8 bases remaining between them. The CDR3 loop reads CASSQDAAVNTEAFF. In DNA form, the CDR3 reads TGCGCCAGCAGCCAAGATGCCGCGGTGAACACTGAAGCTTTCTTT.

This clonotype was seen many times. This chain uses TRBV5-1 with TRBJ2-5, with 10 bases lining up with TRBD2. The CDR3 is 16 residues long. J lost 4 bases, V lost 0 bases, and 6 bases had no gene match. The V gene's germline CDR1 is SGHRS and CDR2 YFSETQ. As DNA, the CDR3 is TGCGCCAGCAGCTTGGGTCTAGCGGGAGCCAGAGAGACCCAGTACTTC. Its translation: CASSLGLAGARETQYF.

This clonotype turned up a few times. V gene TRBV10-3 combines with J gene TRBJ2-7, with TRBD2 matching over 10 bases. The CDR3 consists of 17 residues. Germline-derived CDR1 and CDR2 are ENHRY and SYGVKD. Trimming at V came to 2 bases and at J to 5 bases, leaving 12 bases not matched to a gene. Here the CDR3 reads CAISEAIWSSGGHEQYF. The CDR3 DNA follows: TGTGCCATCAGTGAGGCCATTTGGTCTAGCGGGGGCCACGAGCAGTACTTC.

J is TRBJ2-1 and V is TRBV20-1; 9 bases map to TRBD1. From germline, CDR1 is DFQATT and CDR2 SNEGSKA (reference sequence). CDR3 length equals 12 residues. Trimming removed 6 bases from V and 8 bases from J; junction bases left unmatched: 5. CDR3 in amino acids: CSARQGEDEQFF. The CDR3 DNA reads as TGCAGTGCCCGACAGGGGGAGGATGAGCAGTTCTTC.

This chain connects TRBV20-1 to TRBJ2-5, with a weak D call TRBD2 (5 bases). Trimming removed 0 bases at V and 4 bases at J, with 15 bases between. CDR3 size: 15 residues. In germline, CDR1 is DFQATT, CDR2 SNEGSKA (reference sequence). The CDR3 DNA reads as TGCAGTGCTAGAGATCGGGCTAGCACGAGAGAGACCCAGTACTTC. Translating gives CSARDRASTRETQYF.

In its sample, this clonotype was seen many times. The chain uses TRBV29-1 and TRBJ1-1; D might be TRBD1 (6 bases). This CDR3 has 12 residues. CDR1 and CDR2 (germline): SQVTM, ANQGSEA. V lost 7 bases to trimming and J lost 5 bases, with 14 bases between them. CDR3 residues: CSGGTFMTEAFF. The DNA of the CDR3 is TGCAGCGGTGGGACATTTATGACTGAAGCTTTCTTT.

This clonotype showed up just a few times. This chain joins TRBV10-3 and TRBJ2-5; 9 bases align to TRBD2. Trimming took 6 bases from V and 2 from J; bases not matched to a gene: 7. CDR1 ENHRY and CDR2 SYGVKD come from the germline V gene. This CDR3 is 15 amino acids long. CDR3 in DNA: TGTGCCATCAGCCGTGCGGGGGGGCGGCAAGAGACCCAGTACTTC. Encoded protein: CAISRAGGRQETQYF.

The V and J genes are TRBV7-9 and TRBJ2-2; perhaps TRBD1 as D (6 bases). CDR1 and CDR2 from the germline V gene are SEHNR and FQNEAQ (reference sequence). Trimming shortened V by 3 bases and J by 2 bases, and 16 bases separated the two germline ends. The CDR3 runs to 17 residues. The CDR3 DNA is TGTGCCAGCAGCTTCCTCTTGGGGGCAAGAAACACCGGGGAGCTGTTTTTT. Translated: CASSFLLGARNTGELFF.

The chain employs TRBV4-2 and TRBJ2-5; D not certain. V gave up 4 bases and J gave up 7 bases, with 16 bases separating them. Per germline, CDR1 LGHNA and CDR2 YNFKEQ. This CDR3 is 14 amino acids long. The CDR3 DNA follows: TGTGCCAGCAGCCCCGGGCGGCCGCGCGGGACCCAGTACTTC. It encodes CASSPGRPRGTQYF.

This clonotype was seen ten or more times. The rearrangement uses TRBV29-1 and TRBJ2-3; D gene ambiguous. Germline V CDR1 and CDR2: SQVTM, ANQGSEA. The CDR3 has 13 residues. Trimming pared 3 bases from V and 1 base from J, leaving 8 bases between. The DNA of the CDR3 is TGCAGCGTTGAGTTCGCGGGCACAGATACGCAGTATTTT. Translated: CSVEFAGTDTQYF.

The genes are TRBV4-2 and TRBJ2-1, with 8 bases fitting TRBD1. The V and J ends lost 4 bases and 7 bases, in that order; junction bases with no gene match: 18. CDR3 size: 18 residues. From germline, CDR1 is LGHNA and CDR2 YNFKEQ. CDR3 coding DNA: TGTGCCAGCAGCCGACCCCGGAGTGGGGACAGGTCACGGAATGAGCAGTTCTTC. This encodes CASSRPRSGDRSRNEQFF.

This sequence joins TRBV5-1 and TRBJ1-4; 7 bases map to TRBD1. This CDR3 spans 13 amino acids. Germline V gene sequence: CDR1 SGHRS, CDR2 YFSETQ. The V segment lost 4 bases and the J segment 8 bases; nucleotides outside the gene matches: 5. Here the CDR3 reads CASSGSGGEKLFF. CDR3 nucleotides: TGCGCCAGCAGCGGGTCAGGGGGGGAAAAACTGTTTTTT. Using reference TRBV5-1 and TRBJ1-4 for the parts outside the CDR3, the full variable domain is KAGVTQTPRYLIKTRGQQVTLSCSPISGHRSVSWYQQTPGQGLQFLFEYFSETQRNKGNFPGRFSGRQFSNSRSEMNVSTLELGDSALYLCASSGSGGEKLFFGSGTQLSVL.

This clonotype was seen only a few times. The V and J genes are TRBV7-2 and TRBJ2-7; possibly TRBD1 for D (6 bases). V dropped 7 bases and J dropped 1 base, with 11 bases sitting between them. The germline CDR1 and CDR2 sequences are SGHTA and FQGNSA. This CDR3 comprises 13 residues. For the CDR3, the DNA is TGTGCCAGCACCGTGACAGGATCCTACGAGCAGTACTTC. Translation: CASTVTGSYEQYF.

This clonotype was recorded many times. CDR3 in amino acids: CSARDLSGSFSYNEQFF. In nucleotides, the CDR3 is TGCAGTGCTAGAGATCTTAGCGGGTCCTTCTCCTACAATGAGCAGTTCTTC. The chain uses TRBV20-1 and TRBJ2-1; 7 bases line up with TRBD2. Germline loops: CDR1 DFQATT, CDR2 SNEGSKA (reference sequence). The CDR3 is 17 residues long. V trimming: 0 bases; J trimming: 0 bases; junction bases outside the gene matches: 8.

In its sample, this clonotype was seen a few times. This rearrangement joins TRBV5-1 to TRBJ1-1; 7 bases agree with TRBD1. J was trimmed by 1 base and V by 4 bases; bases with no gene match: 4. The CDR3 sequence is 14 residues long. The germline gives CDR1 SGHRS, CDR2 YFSETQ. The CDR3 loop reads CASSVGTENTEAFF. The DNA of the CDR3 is TGCGCCAGCAGCGTCGGGACAGAGAACACTGAAGCTTTCTTT.

The V and J genes are TRBV12-3 or TRBV12-4 and TRBJ2-2; 10 bases are shared with TRBD2. The CDR3 is made up of 17 amino acids. V was clipped by 3 bases and J by 7 bases; unmatched bases: 11. The CDR3 reads CASSFAVLAGVVGELFF. CDR3 nucleotides: TGTGCCAGCAGTTTCGCTGTCCTAGCGGGAGTAGTCGGGGAGCTGTTTTTT.

The genes are TRBV18 and TRBJ2-7, with TRBD1 matching 7 bases. Trimming removed 4 bases from V and 2 bases from J; junction bases left unmatched: 8. Germline V gene data show CDR1 as KGHSH and CDR2 as LQKENI. The CDR3 extends over 15 amino acids. The DNA for the CDR3 is TGTGCCAGCTCACGCGTCGGCAGGGGGACCTACGAGCAGTACTTC. Its protein product is CASSRVGRGTYEQYF.

This chain links TRBV10-3 with TRBJ1-1, with a weak D call TRBD1 (5 bases). V lost 7 bases and J 2 bases, leaving 17 bases between the germline ends. There are 15 residues in the CDR3. In germline, CDR1 is ENHRY, CDR2 SYGVKD. The CDR3, as DNA: TGTGCCATCATGACCCATTCAGGGCGCAACACTGAAGCTTTCTTT. Protein: CAIMTHSGRNTEAFF.

V and J are TRBV12-3 or TRBV12-4 and TRBJ2-7; 7 nucleotides agree with TRBD1. This CDR3 contains 15 residues. V shed 6 bases, J shed 2 bases, and the junction held 10 bases outside the gene matches. DNA for the CDR3: TGTGCCAGCAGCCCAACAGGGGTCGAAACCTACGAGCAGTACTTC. It is translated as CASSPTGVETYEQYF.

This rearrangement joins TRBV6-5 to TRBJ1-6; the match to TRBD1 covers 11 bases. J lost 9 bases, V lost 1 base, and 5 bases had no gene match. CDR3 length: 16 residues. Germline values: CDR1 MNHEY, CDR2 SVGAGI. CDR3 bases: TGTGCCAGCAGTTACTTTCCCGGGACAGGGGGTTCACCCCTCCACTTT. It codes for CASSYFPGTGGSPLHF.

The rearrangement joins TRBV6-1 to TRBJ1-4; TRBD1 aligns across 7 bases. V was pared by 6 bases and J by 8 bases, with 6 bases of the junction left unmatched. The CDR3 totals 13 residues. Germline CDR1 MNHNS, CDR2 SASEGT. This CDR3 reads CASRRQGVEKLFF. The DNA of the CDR3 is TGTGCCAGCAGGCGACAGGGAGTAGAAAAACTGTTTTTT.

This clonotype showed up just a few times. The chain recombines TRBV6-1 with TRBJ1-2, with TRBD1 identical over 7 bases. The germline CDR1 and CDR2 sequences are MNHNS and SASEGT. V lost 6 bases and J lost 5; bases outside the gene matches: 6. The CDR3 has 13 amino acids. CDR3 residues: CASRQTGLYGYTF. The CDR3 coding sequence is TGTGCCAGCAGACAGACAGGGTTGTATGGCTACACCTTC.